The 23 T cell receptor beta chains presented below share a single source sample, sequenced in a study of blood T cell repertoires in COVID-19. The table came from immunoSEQ multiplex PCR; TCRdb's copy has only in-frame clones and leaves some out. The table lists some 73,000 clones, more than 80% of them singletons. Material for sequencing was peripheral blood. The source is a woman older than 75 with active or convalescent COVID-19.

The chain uses TRBV12-3 or TRBV12-4 and TRBJ2-1; maybe TRBD2 (5 bases). The CDR3 runs 13 residues. The V gene lost 6 bases and the J gene lost 6 bases, with 12 bases spanning the gap. The CDR3, as DNA: TGTGCCAGCAGCAAAAGCGGCAGCAATGAGCAGTTCTTC. Translation gives CASSKSGSNEQFF.

The rearrangement joins TRBV20-1 to TRBJ1-1; D perhaps matches TRBD1 (5 bases). CDR3 size: 11 residues. The V gene's germline CDR1 is DFQATT and CDR2 SNEGSKA (reference sequence). The germline V and J ends were trimmed by 7 bases and 5 bases, with 11 bases remaining between them. For the CDR3, the DNA is TGCAGTGGGGGGGGGAGAACTGAAGCTTTCTTT. Translating it yields CSGGGRTEAFF.

V usage is TRBV27 and J usage is TRBJ2-5; D perhaps matches TRBD2 (6 bases). Germline V gives CDR1 MNHEY, CDR2 SMNVEV (reference sequence). CDR3 length: 15 amino acids. The V and J ends lost 8 bases and 5 bases respectively, with 21 bases between them. Here the CDR3 reads CASGPLWGRGETQYF. DNA for the CDR3: TGTGCCAGCGGCCCCTTGTGGGGTCGGGGGGAGACCCAGTACTTC.

A remark on this clone: Different DNA sequences within this sample yield the same CDR3. The V gene is TRBV7-9, the J gene TRBJ2-3; 10 bases map to TRBD2. The CDR3 contains 15 residues. J lost 5 bases, V lost 1 base, and 3 bases had no gene match. From germline, CDR1 is SEHNR and CDR2 FQNEAQ (reference sequence). CDR3 nucleotide sequence: TGTGCCAGCAGCTTAGTGTCTAGCGGGGGAGATACGCAGTATTTT. Translation gives CASSLVSSGGDTQYF.

V is TRBV6-5 and J is TRBJ1-1; D is perhaps TRBD1 (6 bases). CDR3 length equals 13 residues. Trimming took off 7 bases at V and 7 bases at J, with 16 bases between the two ends. Per germline, CDR1 MNHEY and CDR2 SVGAGI. The CDR3 is CASIKRGGLEAFF. The CDR3 DNA reads TGTGCCAGCATCAAGAGGGGGGGGCTTGAAGCTTTCTTT.

This clone was picked up a small number of times. The genes are TRBV12-3 or TRBV12-4 and TRBJ2-2; tentative D call: TRBD2 (5 bases). This CDR3 is built from 12 residues. V was clipped by 6 bases and J by 5 bases, with 7 bases between them. The CDR3 loop is CASSLATGELFF. The CDR3 region has the DNA TGTGCCAGCAGCCTAGCAACCGGGGAGCTGTTTTTT.

The J gene is TRBJ2-6, the V gene TRBV11-2, with 7 positions matching TRBD1. This CDR3 contains 18 residues. V shed 8 bases and J 2 bases; nucleotides not matched to a gene: 15. The V gene's germline CDR1 is SGHAT and CDR2 FQNNGV. The CDR3 here is CASPYRQGYPAGANVLTF. As DNA, the CDR3 is TGTGCCAGCCCATACCGACAGGGTTATCCTGCTGGGGCCAACGTCCTGACTTTC.

The chain recombines TRBV21-1 with TRBJ2-7; no DNA check was done on the table's D call, TRBD2. TRBV21-1 is shown as a pseudogene. The CDR3 spans 20 residues. In DNA, the CDR3 is TGTGCCAGCAGCAAACAGCCGCCTGTACGGGGGACTACCCCTACCTACGAGCAGTACTTC. This gives the protein CASSKQPPVRGTTPTYEQYF.

As concerns this clone: A much larger clone differs by one base, so this may be a read error. The V and J genes are TRBV12-3 or TRBV12-4 and TRBJ2-5; weak D call: TRBD2 (6 bases). Between the trimmed V and J ends, which lost 6 bases and 5 bases, there was a span of 7 bases. This CDR3 is built from 11 residues. The CDR3 reads CASSRGETQYF. CDR3 in DNA: TGTGCCAGCAGCCGGGGGGAGACCCAGTACTTC.

The chain carries TRBV5-4 and TRBJ2-5; perhaps TRBD1 as D (5 bases). The ends were cut back, 5 bases at V and 5 bases at J, with 13 bases in the middle. Germline-derived CDR1 and CDR2 are SGHNT and YYREEE (reference sequence). The CDR3 is 13 residues long. This chain's CDR3 is CASSPQGGETQYF. The CDR3 coding sequence is TGTGCCAGCAGTCCCCAGGGTGGGGAGACCCAGTACTTC.

V gene TRBV21-1 combines with J gene TRBJ2-7; the table calls TRBD1, which could not be checked here. TRBV21-1 is a recognized pseudogene. This CDR3 contains 13 residues. Here the CDR3 DNA reads TGTGCCAGCGTTGGGCATCGGCGTTACGAGCAGTACTTC. Amino acid sequence: CASVGHRRYEQYF.

This sequence joins TRBV30 and TRBJ2-3, with TRBD1 matching over 7 bases. From germline, CDR1 is GTSNPN and CDR2 SVGIG (reference sequence). The ends lost 3 bases at V and 0 bases at J; junction bases unmatched: 6. This CDR3 has 15 amino acids. The CDR3, as DNA: TGTGCCTGGAGACAGACAGGGATAAGCACAGATACGCAGTATTTT. This translates into CAWRQTGISTDTQYF.

This chain connects TRBV11-3 to TRBJ2-3, with TRBD2 matching 9 bases. This CDR3 has 15 residues. Germline V lookup: CDR1 SGHNT, CDR2 YENEEA. V shed 5 bases, J shed 0 bases, and the junction held 3 bases outside the gene matches. DNA of the CDR3: TGTGCCAGCAGCCCCCTAGCGGGAAGCACAGATACGCAGTATTTT. This translates into CASSPLAGSTDTQYF.

The chain recombines TRBV24-1 with TRBJ2-4; D is unclear. Trimming shortened V by 3 bases and J by 6 bases, and 5 bases separated the two germline ends. This CDR3 region has 12 residues. Looked up from germline, CDR1 is KGHDR and CDR2 is SFDVKD. CDR3 nucleotide sequence: TGTGCCACCAGTGATGCGCGAAACATTCAGTACTTC. Its protein product is CATSDARNIQYF.

V usage is TRBV3-1 (or the pseudogene TRBV3-2) and J usage is TRBJ2-1; TRBD1 matches 9 bases. This CDR3 comprises 15 residues. V lost 8 bases to trimming and J lost 7 bases; unmatched junction nucleotides: 12. From germline, CDR1 is LGHDT and CDR2 YNNKEL (reference sequence). CDR3 bases: TGTGCCAGCCGATTAGAACAGGGGGCGCAAAATGAGCAGTTCTTC. This sequence encodes CASRLEQGAQNEQFF.

The rearrangement links TRBV7-6 to TRBJ2-7, with TRBD1 matching over 9 bases. The germline V gene encodes CDR1 SGHVS and CDR2 FNYEAQ. The CDR3 sequence is 15 residues long. J was trimmed by 2 bases and V by 5 bases; bases with no gene match: 7. The CDR3 sequence is CASSPGGQGAYEQYF. The DNA of the CDR3 is TGTGCCAGCAGCCCCGGGGGACAGGGAGCCTACGAGCAGTACTTC. The variable domain in full, completed from reference TRBV7-6 and TRBJ2-7, reads GAGVSQSPRYKVTKRGQDVALRCDPISGHVSLYWYRQALGQGPEFLTYFNYEAQQDKSGLPNDRFSAERPEGSISTLTIQRTEQRDSAMYRCASSPGGQGAYEQYFGPGTRLTVT.

The rearrangement joins TRBV7-2 to TRBJ1-3; no definite D call. Germline V lookup: CDR1 SGHTA, CDR2 FQGNSA. Trimming shortened V by 6 bases and J by 0 bases, and 9 bases separated the two germline ends. The CDR3 is 14 residues long. The CDR3 DNA reads as TGTGCCAGCAGTGAACGGTACTCTGGAAACACCATATATTTT. This translates into CASSERYSGNTIYF.

This chain's CDR3 is CASSRDYLPSEQFF. In DNA form, the CDR3 reads TGTGCCAGCAGCCGGGACTATCTTCCATCTGAGCAGTTCTTC. The chain links TRBV11-2 to TRBJ2-1, with TRBD2 matching 7 bases. Trimming cost V 5 bases and J 9 bases; bases outside gene matches: 10. This CDR3 has 14 amino acids. The germline gives CDR1 SGHAT, CDR2 FQNNGV.

The table lists this clone with a few counts. The chain employs TRBV5-1 and TRBJ2-7; 8 nucleotides line up with TRBD2. J lost 2 bases, V lost 5 bases, and 9 bases had no gene match. CDR3 length equals 15 residues. CDR1 and CDR2 from the germline V gene are SGHRS and YFSETQ. This CDR3 is CASRVFGGAPYEQYF. The CDR3 bases are TGCGCCAGCAGGGTCTTCGGGGGGGCGCCCTACGAGCAGTACTTC.

The chain couples TRBV10-1 to TRBJ2-5, with D perhaps matching TRBD1 (7 bases). V lost 8 bases and J 3 bases, leaving 13 bases between the germline ends. The CDR3 contains 13 residues. Looked up from germline, CDR1 is WNHNN and CDR2 is SYGVQD (reference sequence). The CDR3 here is CASSTGEEETQYF. CDR3 in DNA: TGCGCCAGCTCAACAGGGGAGGAAGAGACCCAGTACTTC.

The chain combines TRBV6-5 with TRBJ1-5, with D unresolved. There are 13 residues in the CDR3. Germline V lookup: CDR1 MNHEY, CDR2 SVGAGI. The V end was cut by 5 bases, the J end by 4 bases, with 9 bases between. The CDR3, as DNA: TGTGCCAGCAGTCCCCATCCAAATCAGCCCCAGCATTTT. Translated: CASSPHPNQPQHF.

The chain links TRBV11-2 to TRBJ1-1, with D unclear. The germline V and J ends were trimmed by 1 base and 4 bases, with 10 bases remaining between them. Germline V gene sequence: CDR1 SGHAT, CDR2 FQNNGV. There are 14 residues in the CDR3. As DNA, the CDR3 is TGTGCCAGCAGCTTAGCTACGCCGTCCACTGAAGCTTTCTTT. It specifies CASSLATPSTEAFF.

This chain connects TRBV4-3 to TRBJ2-3; D uncertain. The CDR3 extends over 16 amino acids. Trimming removed 3 bases from V and 0 bases from J, with 13 bases in between. Germline-derived CDR1 and CDR2 are LGHNA and YSLEER. As DNA, the CDR3 is TGCGCCAGCAGCCAGGGCCTTGATTCTAGCACAGATACGCAGTATTTT. Its translation is CASSQGLDSSTDTQYF.